These 3 T cell receptor beta chains originate from one sample sequenced in a study of Graves' ophthalmopathy and Graves' hyperthyroidism. RNA transcripts were the template, and TCR beta CDR3 regions were amplified from them. HTBI primers primed a first-round RT-PCR, and a second-round multiplex PCR followed. TCRdb recomputed calls from the multiplex PCR reads with MiXCR, one row per CDR3 protein. This sample has some 750,000 distinct CDR3 sequences; roughly two fifths occur once, and the top ten carry approximately 43%. What was sequenced was peripheral blood. The receptors here all came from an adult man with Graves' ophthalmopathy.

In the case of this clonotype: Compared with germline, one end of the junction differs, possibly owing to a read error. The V gene is TRBV7-2, the J gene TRBJ2-5; the D gene is possibly TRBD2 (6 bases). The CDR3 spans 14 residues. CDR1 is SGHTA and CDR2 is FQGNSA in the germline V gene. The CDR3 bases are TGTGCCAGCAGCTTTCTAGCGAGACAAGGGACCCAGTACTTC. It yields the protein CASSFLARQGTQYF.

Points on this clonotype: Sequence at one end of the junction differs from germline and may be a read error. The rearrangement links TRBV11-2 to TRBJ1-4, with TRBD1 as a possible D gene (5 bases). The germline V gene encodes CDR1 SGHAT and CDR2 FQNNGV. CDR3 length: 15 residues. CDR3 residues: CASSLEGREDEKLFF. CDR3 DNA: TGTGCCAGCAGCCTAGAGGGGAGGGAGGATGAAAAACTGTTTTTT.

This sequence joins TRBV25-1 and TRBJ1-4; tentatively, D is TRBD1 (5 bases). V lost 1 base, J lost 4 bases, and 10 bases lay in between. Germline V lookup: CDR1 MGHDK, CDR2 SYGVNS. The CDR3 consists of 15 residues. CDR3 sequence reads: CASSELRGFNEKLFF. DNA for the CDR3: TGTGCCAGCAGTGAATTACGGGGCTTTAATGAAAAACTGTTTTTT.